This T cell receptor beta chain came from a study of OX40 agonist ivuxolimab in advanced cancers. The protocol was immunoSEQ multiplex PCR, while the TCRdb copy is restricted to in-frame clones and leaves out a portion. Found here are 100,000 or so clones, about 92% of them singletons; the top ten hold under 4%. The CDR3 length is 15 residues. Between the trimmed V and J ends, which lost 1 base and 3 bases, there was a span of 13 bases. Germline CDR1 reads LNHDA; CDR2 reads SQIVND (reference sequence). The receptor comes from an adult with an advanced solid tumor such as melanoma, head and neck, liver or kidney cancer. The chain is built from TRBV19 and TRBJ2-7; D is possibly TRBD2 (6 bases). Material: CD4+ or CD8+ T cells sorted from blood, obtained in a trial of the OX40 agonist ivuxolimab. Here the CDR3 DNA reads TGTGCCAGTAGTATAGCAGCGGGCTTCATCTACGAGCAGTACTTC. It yields the protein CASSIAAGFIYEQYF. Combining the CDR3 with reference TRBV19 and TRBJ2-7 gives the whole variable domain DGGITQSPKYLFRKEGQNVTLSCEQNLNHDAMYWYRQDPGQGLRLIYYSQIVNDFQKGDIAEGYSVSREKKESFPLTVTSAQKNPTAFYLCASSIAAGFIYEQYFGPGTRLTVT.